This paragraph covers one TCR beta chain sequence. Its matching antigen is unknown. Other DNA sequences from this sample encode an identical CDR3 as well. Germline-derived CDR1 and CDR2 are MGHDK and SYGVNS. The CDR3 has 13 residues. Trimming cost V 1 base and J 2 bases, with 6 bases left between them. CD45RO-negative, CCR7-selected cells formed the naive CD8 fraction, which excluded terminally differentiated effector memory CD45RA+ cells. Sequenced by immunoSEQ multiplex PCR; TCRdb stores in-frame clones only, minus some. The data hold roughly 2.1 million clones, with roughly 91% observed a single time. This record comes from a study of shared clonotypes between healthy human individuals. Study-level information: Donor ages ranged 18 to 49 years: a couple of women, a few men. A donor's plate count was three for CD4 naive and three for CD4 memory; CD8 naive had two and CD8 memory one. Regarding the study as a whole: Clonotype sharing among donors likely depends on sequencing depth.

V is TRBV25-1 and J is TRBJ2-7; a weak D match, TRBD1 (5 bases). Specimen: naive CD8+ T cells from PBMCs. The TCR was taken from a man between 18 and 35 years old in good health. Some clones in this sample may be carry-over from other donors' samples. CDR3 amino acids: CASSESGTYEQYF. The CDR3, as DNA: TGTGCCAGCAGTGAATCAGGGACCTACGAGCAGTACTTC.